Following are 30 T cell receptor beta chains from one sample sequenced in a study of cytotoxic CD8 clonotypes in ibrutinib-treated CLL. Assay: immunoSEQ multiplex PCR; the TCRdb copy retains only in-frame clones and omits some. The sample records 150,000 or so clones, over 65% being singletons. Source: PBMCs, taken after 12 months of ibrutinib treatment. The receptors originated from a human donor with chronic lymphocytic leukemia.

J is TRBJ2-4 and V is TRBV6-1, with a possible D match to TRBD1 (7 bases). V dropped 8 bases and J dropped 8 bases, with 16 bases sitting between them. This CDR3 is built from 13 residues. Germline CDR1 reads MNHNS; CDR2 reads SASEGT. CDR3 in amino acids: CASRGQGGHIQYF. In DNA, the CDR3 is TGTGCCAGCCGGGGGCAGGGGGGACACATTCAGTACTTC.

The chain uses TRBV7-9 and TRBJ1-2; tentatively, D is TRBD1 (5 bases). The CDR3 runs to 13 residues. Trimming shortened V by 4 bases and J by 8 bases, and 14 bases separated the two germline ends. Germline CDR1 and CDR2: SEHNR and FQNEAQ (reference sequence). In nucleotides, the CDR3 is TGTGCCAGCAGCTCCAGGGAGGGCTTGGGCTACACCTTC. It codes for CASSSREGLGYTF.

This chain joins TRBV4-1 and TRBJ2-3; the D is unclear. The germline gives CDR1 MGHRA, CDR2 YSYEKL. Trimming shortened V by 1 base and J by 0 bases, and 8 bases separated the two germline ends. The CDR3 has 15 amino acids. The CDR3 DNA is TGCGCCAGCAGCCAAGGACTGATTAGCACAGATACGCAGTATTTT. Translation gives CASSQGLISTDTQYF.

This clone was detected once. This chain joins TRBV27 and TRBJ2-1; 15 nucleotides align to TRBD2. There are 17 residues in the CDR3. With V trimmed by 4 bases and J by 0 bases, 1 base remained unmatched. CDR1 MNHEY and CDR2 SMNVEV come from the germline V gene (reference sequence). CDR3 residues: CASSWTSGRVSYNEQFF. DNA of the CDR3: TGTGCCAGCAGTTGGACTAGCGGGAGGGTCTCCTACAATGAGCAGTTCTTC.

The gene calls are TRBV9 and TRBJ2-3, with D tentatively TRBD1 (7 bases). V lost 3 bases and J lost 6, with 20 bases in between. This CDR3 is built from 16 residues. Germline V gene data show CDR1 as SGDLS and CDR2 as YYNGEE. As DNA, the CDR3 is TGTGCCAGCAGCGCGGGGGACAGTGGGAGCGGGGATACGCAGTATTTT. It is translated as CASSAGDSGSGDTQYF.

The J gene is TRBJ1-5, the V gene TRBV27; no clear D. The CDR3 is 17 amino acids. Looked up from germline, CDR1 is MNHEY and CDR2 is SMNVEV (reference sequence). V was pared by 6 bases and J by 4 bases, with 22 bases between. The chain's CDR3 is CASSSADLLGRNQPQHF. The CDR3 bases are TGTGCCAGCAGCTCCGCGGACCTCCTCGGTCGGAATCAGCCCCAGCATTTT.

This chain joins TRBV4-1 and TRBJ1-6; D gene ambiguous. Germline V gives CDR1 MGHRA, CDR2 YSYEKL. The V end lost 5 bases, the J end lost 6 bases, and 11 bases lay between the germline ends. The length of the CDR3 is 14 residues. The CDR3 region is CASSAREVNSPLHF. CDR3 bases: TGCGCCAGCAGCGCTAGGGAGGTTAATTCACCCCTCCACTTT.

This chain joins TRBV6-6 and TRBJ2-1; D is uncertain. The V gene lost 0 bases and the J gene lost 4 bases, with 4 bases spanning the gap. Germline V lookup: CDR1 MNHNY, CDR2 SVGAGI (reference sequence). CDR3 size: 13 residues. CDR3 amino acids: CASSYSQYNEQFF. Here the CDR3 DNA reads TGTGCCAGCAGTTACTCCCAGTACAATGAGCAGTTCTTC.

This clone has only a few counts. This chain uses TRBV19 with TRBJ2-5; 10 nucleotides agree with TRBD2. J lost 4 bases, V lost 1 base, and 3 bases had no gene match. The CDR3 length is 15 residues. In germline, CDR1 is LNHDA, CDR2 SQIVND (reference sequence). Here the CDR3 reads CASSIAPSGRETQYF. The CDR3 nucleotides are TGTGCCAGTAGTATAGCCCCTAGCGGGAGAGAGACCCAGTACTTC.

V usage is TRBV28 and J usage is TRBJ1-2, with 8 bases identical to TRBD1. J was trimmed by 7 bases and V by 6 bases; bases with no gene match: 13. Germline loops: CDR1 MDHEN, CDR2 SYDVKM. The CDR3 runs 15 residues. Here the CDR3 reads CASSRTRTGTGGYTF. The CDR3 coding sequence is TGTGCCAGCAGCCGGACTAGGACAGGGACGGGTGGCTACACCTTC.

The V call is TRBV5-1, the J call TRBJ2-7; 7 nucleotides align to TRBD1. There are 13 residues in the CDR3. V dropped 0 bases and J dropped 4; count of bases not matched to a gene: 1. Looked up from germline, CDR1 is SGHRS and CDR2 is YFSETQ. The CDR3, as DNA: TGCGCCAGCAGCTTGGCCAGGGGGTACGAGCAGTACTTC. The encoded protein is CASSLARGYEQYF.

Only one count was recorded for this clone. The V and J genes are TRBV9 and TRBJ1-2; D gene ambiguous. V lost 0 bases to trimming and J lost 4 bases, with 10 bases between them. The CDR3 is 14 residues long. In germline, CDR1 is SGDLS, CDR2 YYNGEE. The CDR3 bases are TGTGCCAGCAGCGTAGAGTCAGCTTTCTATGGCTACACCTTC. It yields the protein CASSVESAFYGYTF.

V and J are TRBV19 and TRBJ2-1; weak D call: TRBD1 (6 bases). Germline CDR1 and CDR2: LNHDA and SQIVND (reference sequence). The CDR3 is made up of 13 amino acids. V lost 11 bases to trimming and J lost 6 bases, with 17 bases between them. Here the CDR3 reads CASPGTPRNEQFF. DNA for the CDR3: TGTGCCTCCCCCGGGACACCACGCAATGAGCAGTTCTTC.

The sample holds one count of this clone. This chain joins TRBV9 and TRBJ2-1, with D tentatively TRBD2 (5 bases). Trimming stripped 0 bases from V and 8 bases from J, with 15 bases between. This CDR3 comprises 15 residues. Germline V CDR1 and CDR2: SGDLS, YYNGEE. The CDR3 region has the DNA TGTGCCAGCAGCGTAGAGTGGACCAGCGGCGATGAGCAGTTCTTC. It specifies CASSVEWTSGDEQFF.

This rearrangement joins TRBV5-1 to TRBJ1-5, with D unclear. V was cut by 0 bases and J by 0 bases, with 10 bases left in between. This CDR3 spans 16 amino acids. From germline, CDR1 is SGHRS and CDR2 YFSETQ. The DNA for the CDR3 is TGCGCCAGCAGCTTGGGGACGGTAAATAGCAATCAGCCCCAGCATTTT. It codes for CASSLGTVNSNQPQHF.

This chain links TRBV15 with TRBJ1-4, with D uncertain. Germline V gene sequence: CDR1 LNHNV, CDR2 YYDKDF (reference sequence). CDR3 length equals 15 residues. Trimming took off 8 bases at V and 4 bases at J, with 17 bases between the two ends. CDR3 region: CATEDNMRFNEKLFF. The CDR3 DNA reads TGTGCCACCGAGGATAATATGCGGTTTAATGAAAAACTGTTTTTT.

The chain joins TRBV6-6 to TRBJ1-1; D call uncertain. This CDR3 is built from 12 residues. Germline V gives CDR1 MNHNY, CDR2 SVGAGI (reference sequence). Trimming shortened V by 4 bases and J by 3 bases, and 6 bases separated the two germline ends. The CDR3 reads CASSSRYTEAFF. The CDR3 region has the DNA TGTGCCAGCAGTTCCCGATACACTGAAGCTTTCTTT.

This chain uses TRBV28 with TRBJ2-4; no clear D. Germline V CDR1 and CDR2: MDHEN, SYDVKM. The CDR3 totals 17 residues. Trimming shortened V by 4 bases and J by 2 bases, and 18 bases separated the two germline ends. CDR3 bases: TGTGCCAGCAGTTGGAGACCCGACCTAAAGTCCAAAAACATTCAGTACTTC. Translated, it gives CASSWRPDLKSKNIQYF.

In DNA, the CDR3 is TGTGCCAGCAGCTTTATGGCCGGGACTAGCGGGGGGGCCCAAGATACGCAGTATTTT. Amino acids: CASSFMAGTSGGAQDTQYF. This chain uses TRBV13 with TRBJ2-3; 16 nucleotides match TRBD2. V lost 3 bases to trimming and J lost 5 bases; unmatched junction nucleotides: 11. CDR3 size: 19 residues. Germline CDR1 and CDR2: PRHDT and FYEKMQ (reference sequence).

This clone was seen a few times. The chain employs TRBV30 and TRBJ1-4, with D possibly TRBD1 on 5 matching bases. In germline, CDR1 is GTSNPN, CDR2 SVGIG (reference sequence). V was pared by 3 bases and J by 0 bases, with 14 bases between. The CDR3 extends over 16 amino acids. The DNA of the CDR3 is TGTGCCTGGAGCCCTCCCGGACACACAACTAATGAAAAACTGTTTTTT. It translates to CAWSPPGHTTNEKLFF. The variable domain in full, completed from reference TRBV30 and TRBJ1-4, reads SQTIHQWPATLVQPVGSPLSLECTVEGTSNPNLYWYRQAAGRGLQLLFYSVGIGQISSEVPQNLSASRPQDRQFILSSKKLLLSDSGFYLCAWSPPGHTTNEKLFFGSGTQLSVL.

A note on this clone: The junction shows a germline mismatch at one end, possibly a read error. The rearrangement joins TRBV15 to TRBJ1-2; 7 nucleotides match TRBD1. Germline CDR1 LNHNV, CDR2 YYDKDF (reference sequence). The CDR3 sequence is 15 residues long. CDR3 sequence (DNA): TGTGCCACCAGCGGAGAGGGGGCGCATAACTATGGCTACACCTTC. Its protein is CATSGEGAHNYGYTF.

The CDR3 nucleotides are TGTGCCAGCAGCCAAGATAGGCAGGGAGCGCAGTACTTC. Translated, it gives CASSQDRQGAQYF. This chain connects TRBV4-2 to TRBJ2-7; D possibly matches TRBD1 or TRBD2 (5 bases each). CDR1 and CDR2 (germline): LGHNA, YNFKEQ. This CDR3 contains 13 residues. Trimming removed 0 bases from V and 9 bases from J, with 12 bases in between.

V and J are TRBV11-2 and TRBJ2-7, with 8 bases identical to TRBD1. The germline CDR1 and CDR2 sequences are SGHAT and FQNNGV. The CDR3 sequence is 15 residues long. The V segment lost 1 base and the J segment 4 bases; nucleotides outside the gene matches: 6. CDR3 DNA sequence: TGTGCCAGCAGCTTAGCCCCAGGGGGCGTTTACGAGCAGTACTTC. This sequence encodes CASSLAPGGVYEQYF.

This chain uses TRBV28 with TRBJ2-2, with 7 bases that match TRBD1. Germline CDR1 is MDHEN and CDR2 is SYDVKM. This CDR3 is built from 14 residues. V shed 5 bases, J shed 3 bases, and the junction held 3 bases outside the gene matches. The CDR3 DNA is TGTGCCAGCAGTCGGGACAGACACACCGGGGAGCTGTTTTTT. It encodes CASSRDRHTGELFF.

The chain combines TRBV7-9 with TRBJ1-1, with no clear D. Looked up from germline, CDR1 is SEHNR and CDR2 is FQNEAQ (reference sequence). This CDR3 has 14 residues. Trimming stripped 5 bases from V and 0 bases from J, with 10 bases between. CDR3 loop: CASSHDAVNTEAFF. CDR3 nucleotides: TGTGCCAGCAGCCACGACGCGGTGAACACTGAAGCTTTCTTT. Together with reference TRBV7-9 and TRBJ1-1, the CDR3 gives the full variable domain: DTGVSQNPRHKITKRGQNVTFRCDPISEHNRLYWYRQTLGQGPEFLTYFQNEAQLEKSRLLSDRFSAERPKGSFSTLEIQRTEQGDSAMYLCASSHDAVNTEAFFGQGTRLTVV.

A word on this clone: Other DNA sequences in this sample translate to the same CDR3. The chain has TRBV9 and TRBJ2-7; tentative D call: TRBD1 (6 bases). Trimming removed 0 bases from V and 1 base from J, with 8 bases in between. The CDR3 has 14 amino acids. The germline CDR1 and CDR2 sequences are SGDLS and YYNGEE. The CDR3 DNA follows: TGTGCCAGCAGCGTAGTAGGGACATCCTACGAGCAGTACTTC. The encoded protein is CASSVVGTSYEQYF.

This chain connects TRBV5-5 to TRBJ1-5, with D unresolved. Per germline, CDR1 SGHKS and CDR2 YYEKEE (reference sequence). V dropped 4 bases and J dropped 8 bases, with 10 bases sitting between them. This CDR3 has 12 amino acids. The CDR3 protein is CASSQDHEPQHF. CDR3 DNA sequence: TGTGCCAGCAGCCAGGACCACGAGCCCCAGCATTTT.

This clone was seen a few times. CDR3 residues: CASSQDLGTINEQFF. CDR3 nucleotides: TGTGCCAGCAGCCAAGACCTGGGGACAATTAATGAGCAGTTCTTC. The genes are TRBV4-2 and TRBJ2-1; weak D call: TRBD1 (6 bases). Germline V CDR1 and CDR2: LGHNA, YNFKEQ. This CDR3 is 15 amino acids long. The V gene lost 0 bases and the J gene lost 7 bases, with 13 bases spanning the gap.

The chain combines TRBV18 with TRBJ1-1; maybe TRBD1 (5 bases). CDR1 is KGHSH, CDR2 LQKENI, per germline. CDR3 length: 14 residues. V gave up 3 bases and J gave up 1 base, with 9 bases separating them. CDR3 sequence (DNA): TGTGCCAGCTCACCCACTAGGGGGAACACTGAAGCTTTCTTT. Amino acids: CASSPTRGNTEAFF.

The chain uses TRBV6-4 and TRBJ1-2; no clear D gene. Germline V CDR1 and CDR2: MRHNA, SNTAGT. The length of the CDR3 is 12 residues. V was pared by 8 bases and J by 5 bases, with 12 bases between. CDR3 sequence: CASGRPMYGYTF. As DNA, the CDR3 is TGTGCCAGCGGTCGACCGATGTATGGCTACACCTTC.